A selection of T cell receptor beta chains follows, all from one sample in a study of Ad26.COV2.S vaccination and SARS-CoV-2 variants. Some clones are missing from TCRdb's copy, which holds only in-frame ones; the method was immunoSEQ multiplex PCR. The table records about 350,000 clones, 80% to 90% of them present only once. The sample here was peripheral blood, taken in a trial of Ad26.COV2.S vaccine versus placebo. The receptors derive from a person between 18 and 65 years old who received the Ad26.COV2.S COVID-19 vaccine or a placebo. CDR3s include the opening cysteine and the closing phenylalanine or tryptophan.

j_gene: TRBJ2-5; v_gene: TRBV7-2; CDR3aa: CASSAQGGGETQYF
j_gene: TRBJ2-1; v_gene: TRBV7-8; CDR3aa: CASSLVPGDNEQFF
j_gene: TRBJ2-1; v_gene: TRBV6-5; CDR3aa: CASMGTLYNEQFF
j_gene: TRBJ2-5; v_gene: TRBV2; CDR3aa: CASRDREETQYF
j_gene: TRBJ1-2; v_gene: TRBV9; CDR3aa: CASSVSAGSYGYTF
j_gene: TRBJ2-1; v_gene: TRBV10-1; CDR3aa: CASSESGGRSYNEQFF
j_gene: TRBJ1-4; v_gene: TRBV7-2; CDR3aa: CASSLAGDEKLFF
j_gene: TRBJ1-2; v_gene: TRBV7-9; CDR3aa: CASSPQGTSGYTF
j_gene: TRBJ1-1; v_gene: TRBV30; CDR3aa: CAWSVGGRGYRGTEAFF
j_gene: TRBJ1-1; v_gene: TRBV5-1; CDR3aa: CASRKERHTEAFF